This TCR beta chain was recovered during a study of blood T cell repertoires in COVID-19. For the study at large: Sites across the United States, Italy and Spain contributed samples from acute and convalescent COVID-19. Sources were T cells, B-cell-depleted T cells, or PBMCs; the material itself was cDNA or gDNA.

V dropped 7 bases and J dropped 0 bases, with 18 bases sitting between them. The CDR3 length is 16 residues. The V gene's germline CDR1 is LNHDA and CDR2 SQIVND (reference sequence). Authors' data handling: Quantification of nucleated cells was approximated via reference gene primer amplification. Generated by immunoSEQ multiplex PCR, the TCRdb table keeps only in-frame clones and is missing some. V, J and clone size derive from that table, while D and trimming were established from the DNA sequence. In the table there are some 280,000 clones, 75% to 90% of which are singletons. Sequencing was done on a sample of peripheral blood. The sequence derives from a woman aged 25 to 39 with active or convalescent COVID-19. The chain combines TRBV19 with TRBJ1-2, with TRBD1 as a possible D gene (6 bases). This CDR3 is CASTNFRDTSNYGYTF. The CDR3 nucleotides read TGTGCCAGTACGAATTTCCGGGACACCTCTAACTATGGCTACACCTTC.